This is a list of T cell receptor beta chains from one sample in a study of T-cell reconstitution after alpha-beta-depleted transplantation in children. TCRdb re-analysed the PCR reads in MiXCR, keeping a single row per CDR3 protein. This repertoire shows 200,000 to 250,000 distinct CDR3 sequences, about 9.5% found once; its top ten account for approximately 5.9%. The sequenced sample was PBMCs from the stem cell graft donor, obtained from the stem cell graft. These receptors were collected from a human donor who donated a stem cell graft to a child with acute lymphoblastic leukemia. Each CDR3 is given with its conserved first and last residue. Fields, in order: J gene, V gene, CDR3 length, clone size, D gene, CDR3 protein, CDR3 DNA. A D gene is named only where the DNA matches it firmly. Clone size appears in some rows only: once, few, many, or a class for an expanded clone.

j_call: TRBJ1-2
v_call: TRBV14
cdr3_length: 12
clone_size: few
d_call: NA
cdr3_aa: CASSQRGIGYTF
cdr3_nt: TGTGCCAGCAGCCAACGAGGTATAGGCTACACCTTC

j_call: TRBJ2-2
v_call: TRBV12-3/TRBV12-4
cdr3_length: 14
clone_size: few
d_call: NA
cdr3_aa: CATHPGSWSGELFF
cdr3_nt: TGTGCCACCCACCCTGGAAGTTGGTCCGGGGAGCTGTTTTTT

j_call: TRBJ1-1
v_call: TRBV5-1
cdr3_length: 13
clone_size: few
d_call: NA
cdr3_aa: CASSLDTITEAFF
cdr3_nt: TGCGCCAGCAGCTTGGACACCATCACTGAAGCTTTCTTT

j_call: TRBJ2-3
v_call: TRBV10-3
cdr3_length: 15
clone_size: many
d_call: TRBD2
cdr3_aa: CAISDSGGHTDTQYF
cdr3_nt: TGTGCCATCAGTGATAGCGGGGGGCACACAGATACGCAGTATTTT

j_call: TRBJ1-5
v_call: TRBV2
cdr3_length: 14
clone_size: NA
d_call: NA
cdr3_aa: CASRPGTSGQPQHF
cdr3_nt: TGTGCCAGCAGACCCGGGACTTCGGGACAGCCCCAGCATTTT

j_call: TRBJ2-7
v_call: TRBV7-2
cdr3_length: 14
clone_size: many
d_call: NA
cdr3_aa: CASSLATANYEQYF
cdr3_nt: TGTGCCAGCAGCTTAGCCACAGCTAACTACGAGCAGTACTTC

j_call: TRBJ2-7
v_call: TRBV12-3/TRBV12-4
cdr3_length: 14
clone_size: NA
d_call: NA
cdr3_aa: CASSLYGGAYEQYF
cdr3_nt: TGTGCCAGCAGTTTGTACGGGGGTGCCTACGAGCAGTACTTC

j_call: TRBJ1-2
v_call: TRBV7-8
cdr3_length: 15
clone_size: few
d_call: NA
cdr3_aa: CASSLDTRTAGGYTF
cdr3_nt: TGTGCCAGCAGCTTAGACACCAGGACAGCGGGTGGCTACACCTTC

j_call: TRBJ2-3
v_call: TRBV7-2
cdr3_length: 16
clone_size: NA
d_call: TRBD2
cdr3_aa: CASSPLPGGVPDTQYF
cdr3_nt: TGTGCCAGCAGCCCTCTACCCGGGGGGGTCCCAGATACGCAGTATTTT

j_call: TRBJ1-3
v_call: TRBV12-3/TRBV12-4
cdr3_length: 15
clone_size: many
d_call: TRBD1
cdr3_aa: CASSRTGGSGNTIYF
cdr3_nt: TGTGCCAGCAGTCGGACAGGGGGCTCTGGAAACACCATATATTTT

j_call: TRBJ1-5
v_call: TRBV2
cdr3_length: 13
clone_size: NA
d_call: NA
cdr3_aa: CASSEDLSQPQHF
cdr3_nt: TGTGCCAGCAGTGAAGATTTGTCTCAGCCCCAGCATTTT

j_call: TRBJ2-2
v_call: TRBV3-1
cdr3_length: 15
clone_size: many
d_call: TRBD1
cdr3_aa: CASSPGTGLTGELFF
cdr3_nt: TGTGCCAGCAGCCCGGGGACAGGGCTCACCGGGGAGCTGTTTTTT

j_call: TRBJ2-7
v_call: TRBV15
cdr3_length: 14
clone_size: few
d_call: NA
cdr3_aa: CATSRDTSSYEQYF
cdr3_nt: TGTGCCACCAGCAGAGACACCAGTTCCTACGAGCAGTACTTC

j_call: TRBJ2-2
v_call: TRBV5-1
cdr3_length: 17
clone_size: many
d_call: TRBD2
cdr3_aa: CASSHNKRGQNTGELFF
cdr3_nt: TGCGCCAGCAGTCATAATAAGCGGGGCCAGAACACCGGGGAGCTGTTTTTT

j_call: TRBJ2-1
v_call: TRBV7-6
cdr3_length: 14
clone_size: few
d_call: TRBD2
cdr3_aa: CASSQRGGRNEQFF
cdr3_nt: TGTGCCAGCAGCCAGCGGGGGGGCAGGAATGAGCAGTTCTTC

j_call: TRBJ1-2
v_call: TRBV5-6
cdr3_length: 15
clone_size: NA
d_call: NA
cdr3_aa: CASSLSGRAVWGYTF
cdr3_nt: TGTGCCAGCAGCCTGTCGGGGAGGGCCGTATGGGGCTACACCTTC

j_call: TRBJ2-1
v_call: TRBV7-2
cdr3_length: 14
clone_size: many
d_call: NA
cdr3_aa: CASRPRGPYNEQFF
cdr3_nt: TGTGCCAGCAGACCCCGGGGGCCCTACAATGAGCAGTTCTTC

j_call: TRBJ1-5
v_call: TRBV20-1
cdr3_length: 12
clone_size: few
d_call: NA
cdr3_aa: CSAGSADQPQHF
cdr3_nt: TGCAGTGCAGGGTCGGCTGATCAGCCCCAGCATTTT

j_call: TRBJ2-1
v_call: TRBV20-1
cdr3_length: 17
clone_size: NA
d_call: NA
cdr3_aa: CSARGSSGLTSYNEQFF
cdr3_nt: TGCAGTGCTAGAGGGAGCAGCGGGCTAACCTCCTACAATGAGCAGTTCTTC

j_call: TRBJ2-1
v_call: TRBV20-1
cdr3_length: 14
clone_size: many
d_call: TRBD2
cdr3_aa: CSASSGDRLNEQFF
cdr3_nt: TGCAGTGCTTCTAGCGGGGACCGCCTCAATGAGCAGTTCTTC

j_call: TRBJ2-1
v_call: TRBV10-2
cdr3_length: 17
clone_size: many
d_call: NA
cdr3_aa: CASRERFRGRSYNEQFF
cdr3_nt: TGCGCCAGCAGGGAACGGTTCAGGGGCCGATCCTACAATGAGCAGTTCTTC

j_call: TRBJ1-1
v_call: TRBV12-3/TRBV12-4
cdr3_length: 13
clone_size: many
d_call: TRBD1
cdr3_aa: CASSLDRETEAFF
cdr3_nt: TGTGCCAGCAGCCTAGACAGGGAAACTGAAGCTTTCTTT

j_call: TRBJ1-1
v_call: TRBV6-2/TRBV6-3
cdr3_length: 13
clone_size: NA
d_call: NA
cdr3_aa: CASRRDTPAEAFF
cdr3_nt: TGTGCCAGCAGAAGGGACACGCCCGCTGAAGCTTTCTTT